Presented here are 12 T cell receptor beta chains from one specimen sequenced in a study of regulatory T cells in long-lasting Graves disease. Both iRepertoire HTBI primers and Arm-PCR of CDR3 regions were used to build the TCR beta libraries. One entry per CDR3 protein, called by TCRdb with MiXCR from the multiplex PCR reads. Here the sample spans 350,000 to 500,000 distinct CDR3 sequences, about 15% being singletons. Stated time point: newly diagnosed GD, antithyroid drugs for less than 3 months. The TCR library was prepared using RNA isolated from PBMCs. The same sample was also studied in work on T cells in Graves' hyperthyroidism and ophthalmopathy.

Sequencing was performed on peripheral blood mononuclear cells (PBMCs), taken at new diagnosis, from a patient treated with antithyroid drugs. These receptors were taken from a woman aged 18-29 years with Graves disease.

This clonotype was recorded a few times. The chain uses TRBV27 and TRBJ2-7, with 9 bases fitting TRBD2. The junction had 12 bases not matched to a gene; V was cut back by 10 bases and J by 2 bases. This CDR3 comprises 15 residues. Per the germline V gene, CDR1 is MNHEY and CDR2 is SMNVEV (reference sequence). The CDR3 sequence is CANSLTSGTTYEQYF. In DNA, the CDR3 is TGTGCCAACAGCTTGACTAGCGGCACCACCTACGAGCAGTACTTC.

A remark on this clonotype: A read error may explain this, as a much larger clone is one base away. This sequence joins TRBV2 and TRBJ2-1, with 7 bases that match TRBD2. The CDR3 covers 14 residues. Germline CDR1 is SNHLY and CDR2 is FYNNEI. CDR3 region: CAGSDRTSYNEQFF. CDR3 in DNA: TGTGCCGGCAGCGACCGGACTAGCTACAATGAGCAGTTCTTC.

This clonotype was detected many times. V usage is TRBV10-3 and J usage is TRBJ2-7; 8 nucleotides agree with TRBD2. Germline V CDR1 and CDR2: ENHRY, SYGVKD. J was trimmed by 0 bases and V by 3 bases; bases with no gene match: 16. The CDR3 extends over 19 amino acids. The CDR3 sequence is CAISDRGGRSRKSSYEQYF. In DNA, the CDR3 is TGTGCCATCAGTGACCGAGGCGGGAGGTCCCGAAAGAGCTCCTACGAGCAGTACTTC.

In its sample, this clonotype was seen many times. CDR3: CASRGVTGGDTQYF. The CDR3 DNA is TGTGCCAGCAGGGGGGTTACGGGCGGAGATACGCAGTATTTT. The V and J genes are TRBV6-1 and TRBJ2-3; D is possibly TRBD1 or TRBD2 (5 bases each). The germline V gene encodes CDR1 MNHNS and CDR2 SASEGT. The V end lost 6 bases, the J end lost 5 bases, and 15 bases lay between the germline ends. The CDR3 runs 14 residues.

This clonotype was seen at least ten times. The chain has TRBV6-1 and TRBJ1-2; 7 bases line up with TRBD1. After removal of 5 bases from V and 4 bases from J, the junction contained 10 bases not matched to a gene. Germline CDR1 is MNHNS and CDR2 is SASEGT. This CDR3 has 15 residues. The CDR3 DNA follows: TGTGCCAGCAGTCGAGTAGGACAGGCGGGCTATGGCTACACCTTC. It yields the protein CASSRVGQAGYGYTF.

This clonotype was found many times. The DNA for the CDR3 is TGTGCCAGTTTAGCGGGAGGGCCGAGTTTCAGGAGCTACGAGCAGTACTTC. Translation: CASLAGGPSFRSYEQYF. J is TRBJ2-7 and V is TRBV28, with 11 positions matching TRBD2. The CDR3 sequence is 17 residues long. CDR1 is MDHEN and CDR2 is SYDVKM in the germline V gene. V was clipped by 9 bases and J by 3 bases; unmatched bases: 16.

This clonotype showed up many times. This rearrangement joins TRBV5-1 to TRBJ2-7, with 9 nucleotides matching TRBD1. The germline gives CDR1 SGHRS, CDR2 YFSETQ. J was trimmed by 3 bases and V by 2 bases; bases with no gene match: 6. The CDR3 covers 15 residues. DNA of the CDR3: TGCGCCAGCAGCTTAACCGGGACAGGGCACTACGAGCAGTACTTC. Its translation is CASSLTGTGHYEQYF.

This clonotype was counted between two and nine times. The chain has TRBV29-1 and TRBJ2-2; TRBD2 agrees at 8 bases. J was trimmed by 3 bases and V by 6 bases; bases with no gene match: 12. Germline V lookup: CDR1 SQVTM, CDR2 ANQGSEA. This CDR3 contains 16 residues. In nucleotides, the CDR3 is TGCAGCGTGACCCGTACTAGCGGAGGGGACACCGGGGAGCTGTTTTTT. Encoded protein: CSVTRTSGGDTGELFF.

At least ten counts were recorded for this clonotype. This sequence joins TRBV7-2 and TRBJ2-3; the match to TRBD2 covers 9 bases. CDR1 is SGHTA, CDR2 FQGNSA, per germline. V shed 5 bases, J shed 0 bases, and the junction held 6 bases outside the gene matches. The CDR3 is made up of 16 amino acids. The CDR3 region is CASSILAGTSTDTQYF. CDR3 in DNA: TGTGCCAGCAGCATACTAGCGGGTACTAGCACAGATACGCAGTATTTT.

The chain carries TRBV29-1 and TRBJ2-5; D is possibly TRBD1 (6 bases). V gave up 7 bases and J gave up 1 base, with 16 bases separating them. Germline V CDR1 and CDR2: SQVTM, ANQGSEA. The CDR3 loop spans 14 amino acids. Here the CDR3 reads CSALHGQFQETQYF. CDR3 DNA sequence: TGCAGCGCCCTCCACGGACAGTTCCAAGAGACCCAGTACTTC.

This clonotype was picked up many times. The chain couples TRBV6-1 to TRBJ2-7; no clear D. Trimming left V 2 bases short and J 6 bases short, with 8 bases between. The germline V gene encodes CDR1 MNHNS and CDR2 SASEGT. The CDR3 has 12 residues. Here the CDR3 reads CASSERSGEQYF. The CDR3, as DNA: TGTGCCAGCAGTGAACGAAGTGGCGAGCAGTACTTC.

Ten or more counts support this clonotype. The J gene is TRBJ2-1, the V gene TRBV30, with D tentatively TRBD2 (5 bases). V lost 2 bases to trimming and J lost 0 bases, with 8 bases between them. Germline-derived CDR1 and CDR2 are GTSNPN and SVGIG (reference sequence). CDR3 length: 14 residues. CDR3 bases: TGTGCCTGGAGTACGGGGAGCTCCTACAATGAGCAGTTCTTC. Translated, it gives CAWSTGSSYNEQFF.